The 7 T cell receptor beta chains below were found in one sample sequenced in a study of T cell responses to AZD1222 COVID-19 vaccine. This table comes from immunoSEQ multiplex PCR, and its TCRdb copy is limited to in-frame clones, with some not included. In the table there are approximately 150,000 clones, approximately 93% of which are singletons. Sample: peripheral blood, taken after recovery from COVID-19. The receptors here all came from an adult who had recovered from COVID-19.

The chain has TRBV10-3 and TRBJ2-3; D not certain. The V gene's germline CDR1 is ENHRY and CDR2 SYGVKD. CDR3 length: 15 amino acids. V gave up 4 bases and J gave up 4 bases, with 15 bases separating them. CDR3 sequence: CAISASLGGSDTQYF. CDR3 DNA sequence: TGTGCCATCAGTGCCTCTCTGGGCGGTTCAGATACGCAGTATTTT.

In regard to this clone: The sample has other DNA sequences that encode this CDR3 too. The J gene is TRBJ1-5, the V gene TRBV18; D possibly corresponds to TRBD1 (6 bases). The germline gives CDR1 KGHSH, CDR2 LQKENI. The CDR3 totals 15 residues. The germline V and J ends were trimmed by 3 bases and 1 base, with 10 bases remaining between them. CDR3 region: CASSPIQGSNQPQHF. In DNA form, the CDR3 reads TGTGCCAGCTCACCGATCCAGGGGAGCAATCAGCCCCAGCATTTT.

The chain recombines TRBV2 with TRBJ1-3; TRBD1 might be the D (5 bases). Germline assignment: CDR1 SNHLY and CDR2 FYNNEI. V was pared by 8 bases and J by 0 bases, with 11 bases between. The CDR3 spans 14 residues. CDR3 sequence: CASFGRGSGNTIYF. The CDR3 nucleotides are TGTGCCAGCTTTGGGAGGGGCTCTGGAAACACCATATATTTT. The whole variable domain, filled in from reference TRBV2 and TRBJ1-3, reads EPEVTQTPSHQVTQMGQEVILRCVPISNHLYFYWYRQILGQKVEFLVSFYNNEISEKSEIFDDQFSVERPDGSNFTLKIRSTKLEDSAMYFCASFGRGSGNTIYFGEGSWLTVV.

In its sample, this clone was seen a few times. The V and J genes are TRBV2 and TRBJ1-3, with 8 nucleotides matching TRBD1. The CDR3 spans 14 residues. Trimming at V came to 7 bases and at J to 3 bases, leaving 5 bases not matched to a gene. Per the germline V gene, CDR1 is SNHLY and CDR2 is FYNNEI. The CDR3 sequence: CASTLDRDGNTIYF. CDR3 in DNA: TGTGCCAGCACCTTGGACAGGGATGGAAACACCATATATTTT. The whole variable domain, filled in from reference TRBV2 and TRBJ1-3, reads EPEVTQTPSHQVTQMGQEVILRCVPISNHLYFYWYRQILGQKVEFLVSFYNNEISEKSEIFDDQFSVERPDGSNFTLKIRSTKLEDSAMYFCASTLDRDGNTIYFGEGSWLTVV.

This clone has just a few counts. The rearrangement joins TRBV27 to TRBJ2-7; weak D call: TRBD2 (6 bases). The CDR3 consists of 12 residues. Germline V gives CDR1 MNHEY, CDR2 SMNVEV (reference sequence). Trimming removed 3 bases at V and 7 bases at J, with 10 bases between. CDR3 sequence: CASSLEGREQYF. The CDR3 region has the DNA TGTGCCAGCAGTTTGGAGGGTAGGGAGCAGTACTTC.

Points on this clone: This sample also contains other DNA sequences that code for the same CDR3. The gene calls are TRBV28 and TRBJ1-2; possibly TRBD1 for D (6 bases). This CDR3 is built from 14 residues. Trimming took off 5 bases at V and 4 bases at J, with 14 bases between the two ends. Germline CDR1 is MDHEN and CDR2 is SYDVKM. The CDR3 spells CASSLPTGVYGYTF. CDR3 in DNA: TGTGCCAGCAGTCTCCCGACAGGCGTCTATGGCTACACCTTC.

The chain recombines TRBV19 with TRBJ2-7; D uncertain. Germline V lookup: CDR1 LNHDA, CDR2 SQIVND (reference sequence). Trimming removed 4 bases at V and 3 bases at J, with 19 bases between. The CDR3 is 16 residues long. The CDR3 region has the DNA TGTGCCAGTAGTAGGAGTTGGGGTTCCTCGGACTACGAGCAGTACTTC. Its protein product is CASSRSWGSSDYEQYF.